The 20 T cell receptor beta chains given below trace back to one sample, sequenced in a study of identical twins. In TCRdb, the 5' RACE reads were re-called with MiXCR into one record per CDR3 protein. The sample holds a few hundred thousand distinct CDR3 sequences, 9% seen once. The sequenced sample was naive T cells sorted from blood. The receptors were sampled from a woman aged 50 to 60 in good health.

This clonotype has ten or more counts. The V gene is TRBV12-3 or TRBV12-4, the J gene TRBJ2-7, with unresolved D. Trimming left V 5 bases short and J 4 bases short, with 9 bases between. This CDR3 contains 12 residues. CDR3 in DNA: TGTGCCAGCAGTCCTACTCATTACGAGCAGTACTTC. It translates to CASSPTHYEQYF.

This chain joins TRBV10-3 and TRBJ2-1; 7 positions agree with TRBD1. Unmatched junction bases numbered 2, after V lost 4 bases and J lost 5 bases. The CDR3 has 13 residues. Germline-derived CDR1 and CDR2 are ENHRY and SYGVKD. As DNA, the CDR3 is TGTGCCATCAGTGTAACAGGGGACAATGAGCAGTTCTTC. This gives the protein CAISVTGDNEQFF.

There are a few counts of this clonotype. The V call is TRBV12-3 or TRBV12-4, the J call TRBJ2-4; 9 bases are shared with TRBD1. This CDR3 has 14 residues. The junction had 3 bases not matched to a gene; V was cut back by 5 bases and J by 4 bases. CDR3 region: CASSLGTGKNIQYF. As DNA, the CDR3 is TGTGCCAGCAGTCTAGGGACAGGGAAAAACATTCAGTACTTC.

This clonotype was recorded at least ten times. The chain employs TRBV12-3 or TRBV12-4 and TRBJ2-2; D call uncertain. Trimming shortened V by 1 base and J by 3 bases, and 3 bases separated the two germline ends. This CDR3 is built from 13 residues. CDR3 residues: CASSLGYTGELFF. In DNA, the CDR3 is TGTGCCAGCAGTTTAGGGTACACCGGGGAGCTGTTTTTT.

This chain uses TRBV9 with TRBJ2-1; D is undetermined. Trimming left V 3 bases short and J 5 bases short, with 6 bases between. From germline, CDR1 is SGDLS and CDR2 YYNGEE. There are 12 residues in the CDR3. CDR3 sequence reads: CASSAPNNEQFF. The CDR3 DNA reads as TGTGCCAGCAGCGCCCCGAACAATGAGCAGTTCTTC.

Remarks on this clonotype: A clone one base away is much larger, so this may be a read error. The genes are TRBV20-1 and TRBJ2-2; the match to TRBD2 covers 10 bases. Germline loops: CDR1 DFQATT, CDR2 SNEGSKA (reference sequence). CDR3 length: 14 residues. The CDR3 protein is CGARAGGDTGELFF. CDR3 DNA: TGCGGTGCTAGAGCGGGGGGGGACACCGGGGAGCTGTTTTTT.

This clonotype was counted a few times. The CDR3 DNA is TGCAGTGCTACCCTACCCGGGACAGGGGATGAGCAGTTCTTC. Amino acids: CSATLPGTGDEQFF. The rearrangement links TRBV20-1 to TRBJ2-1, with 10 bases identical to TRBD1. CDR3 length: 14 residues. Losses at the gene ends were 4 bases for V and 8 bases for J; bases not matched to a gene: 8. Germline CDR1 and CDR2: DFQATT and SNEGSKA (reference sequence).

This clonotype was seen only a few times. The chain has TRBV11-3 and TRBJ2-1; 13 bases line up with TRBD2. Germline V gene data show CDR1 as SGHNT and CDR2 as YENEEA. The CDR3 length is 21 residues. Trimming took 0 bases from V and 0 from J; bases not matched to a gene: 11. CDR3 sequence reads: CASSLDKGLAGTRRSYNEQFF. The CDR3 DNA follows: TGTGCCAGCAGCTTAGATAAGGGACTAGCGGGAACAAGACGCTCCTACAATGAGCAGTTCTTC.

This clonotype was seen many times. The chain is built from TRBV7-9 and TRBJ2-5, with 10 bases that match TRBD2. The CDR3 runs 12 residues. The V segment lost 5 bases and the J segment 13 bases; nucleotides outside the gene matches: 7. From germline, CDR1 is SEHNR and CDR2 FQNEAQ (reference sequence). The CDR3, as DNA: TGTGCCAGCAGCGTACTAGCGGGATCCTCGTACTTC. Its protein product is CASSVLAGSSYF. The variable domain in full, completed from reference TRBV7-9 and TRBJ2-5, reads DTGVSQNPRHKITKRGQNVTFRCDPISEHNRLYWYRQTLGQGPEFLTYFQNEAQLEKSRLLSDRFSAERPKGSFSTLEIQRTEQGDSAMYLCASSVLAGSSYFGPGTRLLVL.

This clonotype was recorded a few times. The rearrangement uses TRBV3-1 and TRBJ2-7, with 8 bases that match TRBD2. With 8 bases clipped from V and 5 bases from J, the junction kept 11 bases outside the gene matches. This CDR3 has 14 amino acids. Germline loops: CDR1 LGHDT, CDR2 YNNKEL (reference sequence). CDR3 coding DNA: TGTGCCAGCCGGTCCGGGGGGGCTTTTGACGAGCAGTACTTC. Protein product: CASRSGGAFDEQYF.

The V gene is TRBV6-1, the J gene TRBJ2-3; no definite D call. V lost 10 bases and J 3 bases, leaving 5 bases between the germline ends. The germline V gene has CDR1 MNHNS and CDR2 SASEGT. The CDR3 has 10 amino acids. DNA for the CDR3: TGTGCCACCTTAACAGATACGCAGTATTTT. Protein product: CATLTDTQYF.

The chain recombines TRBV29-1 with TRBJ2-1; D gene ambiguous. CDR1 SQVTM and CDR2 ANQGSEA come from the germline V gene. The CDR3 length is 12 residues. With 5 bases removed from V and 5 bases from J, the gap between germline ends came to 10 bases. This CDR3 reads CSVQLGNNEQFF. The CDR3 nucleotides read TGCAGCGTTCAACTCGGCAACAATGAGCAGTTCTTC.

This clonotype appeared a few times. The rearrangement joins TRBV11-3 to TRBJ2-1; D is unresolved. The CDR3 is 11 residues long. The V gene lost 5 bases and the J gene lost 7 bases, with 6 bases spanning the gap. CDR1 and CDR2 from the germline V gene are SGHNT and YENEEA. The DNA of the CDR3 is TGTGCCAGCAGCGTAACTAATGAGCAGTTCTTC. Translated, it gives CASSVTNEQFF.

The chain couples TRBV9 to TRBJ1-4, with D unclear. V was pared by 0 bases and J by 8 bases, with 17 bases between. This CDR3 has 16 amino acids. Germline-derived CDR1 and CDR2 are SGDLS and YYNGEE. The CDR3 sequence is CASSVGIGRTGEKLFF. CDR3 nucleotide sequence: TGTGCCAGCAGCGTAGGTATCGGCAGAACGGGAGAAAAACTGTTTTTT.

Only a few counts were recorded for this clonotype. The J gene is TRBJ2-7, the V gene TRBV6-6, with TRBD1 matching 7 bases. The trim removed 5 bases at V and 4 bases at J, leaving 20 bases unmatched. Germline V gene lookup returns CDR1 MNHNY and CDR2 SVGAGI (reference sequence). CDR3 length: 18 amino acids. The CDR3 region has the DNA TGTGCCAGCAGTCCACCGGACAGGTACGCACTACCGATATACGAGCAGTACGTC. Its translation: CASSPPDRYALPIYEQYV.

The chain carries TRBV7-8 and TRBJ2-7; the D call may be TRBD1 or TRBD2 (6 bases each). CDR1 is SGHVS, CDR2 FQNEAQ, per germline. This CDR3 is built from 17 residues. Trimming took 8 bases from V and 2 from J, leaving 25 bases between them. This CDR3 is CASGGGIEDPLAYEQYV. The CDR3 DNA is TGTGCCAGCGGGGGCGGGATAGAGGACCCTTTAGCCTACGAGCAGTACGTC.

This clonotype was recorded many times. In DNA form, the CDR3 reads TGCAGCGCTTTGACAGGGGAAGGAACCGGGGAGCTGTTTTTT. The encoded protein is CSALTGEGTGELFF. The genes are TRBV29-1 and TRBJ2-2; 8 bases fit TRBD1. The J segment lost 5 bases and the V segment lost 7 bases, leaving 9 bases of the junction unmatched. The CDR3 contains 14 residues. Germline CDR1 SQVTM, CDR2 ANQGSEA.

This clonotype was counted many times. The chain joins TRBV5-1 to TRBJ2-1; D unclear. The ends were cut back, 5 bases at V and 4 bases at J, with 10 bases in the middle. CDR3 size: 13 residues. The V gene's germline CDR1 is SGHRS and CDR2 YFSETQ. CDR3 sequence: CASRVNSYNEQFF. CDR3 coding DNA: TGCGCCAGCAGGGTTAACAGTTACAATGAGCAGTTCTTC.

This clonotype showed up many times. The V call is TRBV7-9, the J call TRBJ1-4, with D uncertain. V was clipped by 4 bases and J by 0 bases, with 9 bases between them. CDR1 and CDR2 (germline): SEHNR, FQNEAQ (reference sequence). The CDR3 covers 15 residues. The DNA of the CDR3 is TGTGCCAGCAGCTCTGACCCAGCAACTAATGAAAAACTGTTTTTT. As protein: CASSSDPATNEKLFF.

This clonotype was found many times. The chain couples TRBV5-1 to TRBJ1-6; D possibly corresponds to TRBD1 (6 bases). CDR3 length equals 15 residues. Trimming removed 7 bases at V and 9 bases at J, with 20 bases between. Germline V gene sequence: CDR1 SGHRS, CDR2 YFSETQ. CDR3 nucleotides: TGCGCCAGCCGAAAAGGGGACATTGATACTTCACCCCTCCACTTT. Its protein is CASRKGDIDTSPLHF.